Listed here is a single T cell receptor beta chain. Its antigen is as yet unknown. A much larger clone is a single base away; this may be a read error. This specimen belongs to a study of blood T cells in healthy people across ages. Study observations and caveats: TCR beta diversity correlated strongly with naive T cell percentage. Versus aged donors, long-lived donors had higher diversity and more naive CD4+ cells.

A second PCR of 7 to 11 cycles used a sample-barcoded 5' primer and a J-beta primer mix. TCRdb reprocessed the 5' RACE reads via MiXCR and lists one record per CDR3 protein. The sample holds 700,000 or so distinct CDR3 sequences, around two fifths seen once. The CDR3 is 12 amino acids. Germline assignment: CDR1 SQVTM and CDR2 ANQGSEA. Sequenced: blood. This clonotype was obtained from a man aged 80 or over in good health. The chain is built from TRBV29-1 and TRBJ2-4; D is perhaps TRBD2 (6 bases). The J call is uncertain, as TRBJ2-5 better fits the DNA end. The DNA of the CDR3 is TGCGGCGGGCGGGAAACAAGGGAGACCCAGTACTTC. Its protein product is CGGRETRETQYF.